The clone carrying this T cell receptor (beta chain) appeared many times. Its antigen is not known. This CDR3 has 15 amino acids. After removal of 2 bases from V and 5 bases from J, the junction contained 5 bases not matched to a gene. Germline V lookup: CDR1 SGHRS, CDR2 YFSETQ. Attachment of unique molecular identifiers to individual cDNA molecules was performed. TCRdb analysed the 5' RACE reads with MiXCR anew, one entry per CDR3 protein. In the table there are tens of thousands of distinct CDR3 sequences, 10% to 15% of which are singletons. This record belongs to a study of early T cells in non-severe SARS-CoV-2 infection. For the study at large: Sequencing was performed on bulk RNA from unsorted whole blood, leaving chains unpaired.

Whole-study findings and limits: VDJdb-based matching was biased toward anti-spike CD8 responses and missed private and CD4 specificities.

This chain joins TRBV5-1 and TRBJ2-7, with TRBD1 identical over 12 bases. The clonotype was recovered from an adult who was a healthcare worker with PCR-confirmed SARS-CoV-2 infection or an uninfected control (not recorded which). Sequencing was carried out using whole blood. CDR3 DNA sequence: TGCGCCAGCAGCTTTCTGGGACAGGGGGCTGACGAGCAGTACTTC. As protein: CASSFLGQGADEQYF.